What follows are 16 T cell receptor beta chains derived from one specimen sequenced in a study of blood T cell repertoires in COVID-19. Sequenced by immunoSEQ multiplex PCR; TCRdb stores in-frame clones only, minus some. The repertoire includes around 300,000 clones, 75% to 95% of them detected once, and approximately 1.2% sits in the top ten. Source material: PBMCs or T cells enriched from blood (not recorded which). The receptors were sampled from a woman aged 25 to 39 who had recovered from COVID-19.

The chain recombines TRBV28 with TRBJ1-5; TRBD1 might be the D (6 bases). Germline CDR1 is MDHEN and CDR2 is SYDVKM. The CDR3 runs 14 residues. The V gene lost 5 bases and the J gene lost 5 bases, with 13 bases spanning the gap. CDR3 DNA sequence: TGTGCCAGCAGTCTCCGACAGGCCGATCAGCCCCAGCATTTT. Amino acid sequence: CASSLRQADQPQHF.

The chain has TRBV7-2 and TRBJ1-2; TRBD1 might be the D (5 bases). Trimming shortened V by 2 bases and J by 3 bases, and 22 bases separated the two germline ends. This CDR3 has 18 residues. The germline gives CDR1 SGHTA, CDR2 FQGNSA. CDR3 sequence: CASSLFAQGGLTYYGYTF. CDR3 nucleotides: TGTGCCAGCAGCTTATTCGCCCAGGGAGGTCTAACTTACTATGGCTACACCTTC.

The chain carries TRBV28 and TRBJ2-1; D remains unclear. V was shortened by 6 bases and J by 10 bases, with 10 bases between the two germline ends. The V gene's germline CDR1 is MDHEN and CDR2 SYDVKM. This CDR3 spans 11 amino acids. The CDR3 sequence: CASRKLREQFF. DNA of the CDR3: TGTGCCAGCAGAAAACTGAGGGAGCAGTTCTTC.

This clone was observed a handful of times. The rearrangement links TRBV6-2 or TRBV6-3 to TRBJ2-1; perhaps TRBD2 as D (5 bases). The V and J ends lost 0 bases and 4 bases respectively, with 13 bases between them. This CDR3 contains 16 residues. Germline-derived CDR1 and CDR2 are MNHEY and SVGEGT. The CDR3 reads CASSYSRDPIYNEQFF. The CDR3 nucleotides read TGTGCCAGCAGTTACTCGAGGGATCCTATATACAATGAGCAGTTCTTC.

The genes are TRBV12-3 or TRBV12-4 and TRBJ2-7; D remains unclear. This CDR3 region has 12 residues. V lost 2 bases and J 12 bases, leaving 14 bases between the germline ends. The CDR3, as DNA: TGTGCCAGCAGTTTAAATAATTTCCCCTGGTACTTC. This encodes CASSLNNFPWYF.

This clone was picked up one time. The chain is built from TRBV5-1 and TRBJ2-1; 7 positions match TRBD1. The V gene's germline CDR1 is SGHRS and CDR2 YFSETQ. The V segment lost 3 bases and the J segment 8 bases; nucleotides outside the gene matches: 5. This CDR3 is 13 amino acids long. This CDR3 reads CASSSRQGYEQFF. For the CDR3, the DNA is TGCGCCAGCAGCTCCAGACAGGGCTATGAGCAGTTCTTC.

V gene TRBV27 combines with J gene TRBJ1-5, with 8 bases fitting TRBD1. V lost 6 bases, J lost 2 bases, and 9 bases stayed unmatched. This CDR3 comprises 16 residues. Looked up from germline, CDR1 is MNHEY and CDR2 is SMNVEV (reference sequence). CDR3 region: CASRPLMDRGNQPQHF. In nucleotides, the CDR3 is TGTGCCAGCAGGCCTCTTATGGACAGGGGCAATCAGCCCCAGCATTTT.

The chain carries TRBV6-2 or TRBV6-3 and TRBJ2-1; 10 nucleotides agree with TRBD1. Germline V lookup: CDR1 MNHEY, CDR2 SVGEGT. The CDR3 is made up of 16 amino acids. V lost 4 bases and J lost 4; bases outside the gene matches: 7. Here the CDR3 reads CASSFLADRGYNEQFF. As DNA, the CDR3 is TGTGCCAGCAGTTTCTTAGCGGACAGGGGGTACAATGAGCAGTTCTTC.

The gene calls are TRBV2 and TRBJ2-7, with D maybe TRBD1 (8 bases). Trimming took 0 bases from V and 1 from J, leaving 28 bases between them. The CDR3 spans 21 residues. Germline loops: CDR1 SNHLY, CDR2 FYNNEI. The CDR3 is CASSEAQFSVTGGGVSYEQYF. As DNA, the CDR3 is TGTGCCAGCAGTGAAGCGCAATTTAGCGTCACAGGGGGGGGAGTATCCTACGAGCAGTACTTC.

The genes are TRBV6-2 or TRBV6-3 and TRBJ2-7; 12 bases match TRBD1. Trimming removed 6 bases from V and 3 bases from J; junction bases left unmatched: 6. The CDR3 sequence is 15 residues long. In germline, CDR1 is MNHEY, CDR2 SVGEGT. CDR3 DNA: TGTGCCAGCAGCACCGGGACAGGGGGCGGCTACGAGCAGTACTTC. Translation gives CASSTGTGGGYEQYF.

The chain links TRBV19 to TRBJ1-5; unclear D gene. V was cut by 4 bases and J by 7 bases, with 8 bases left in between. This CDR3 region has 12 residues. In germline, CDR1 is LNHDA, CDR2 SQIVND (reference sequence). CDR3 loop: CASSRAIQPQHF. Written as DNA, the CDR3 is TGTGCCAGTAGTAGGGCGATCCAGCCCCAGCATTTT.

This chain uses TRBV4-3 with TRBJ2-5; 7 bases fit TRBD1. V lost 1 base to trimming and J lost 5 bases; unmatched junction nucleotides: 7. The CDR3 covers 15 residues. Germline V lookup: CDR1 LGHNA, CDR2 YSLEER. CDR3 amino acids: CASSQAEGAWETQYF. The DNA of the CDR3 is TGCGCCAGCAGCCAAGCAGAGGGGGCATGGGAGACCCAGTACTTC.

The V gene is TRBV4-3, the J gene TRBJ1-1; 10 bases agree with TRBD1. V trimming: 3 bases; J trimming: 11 bases; junction bases outside the gene matches: 15. This CDR3 is built from 16 residues. From germline, CDR1 is LGHNA and CDR2 YSLEER. The DNA of the CDR3 is TGCGCCAGCAGCCACTCACCGAGCCGGGACAGGGGATTCGCTTTCTTT. As protein: CASSHSPSRDRGFAFF.

V gene TRBV4-3 combines with J gene TRBJ2-2; the match to TRBD2 covers 7 bases. Germline-derived CDR1 and CDR2 are LGHNA and YSLEER. This CDR3 region has 17 residues. V trimming: 3 bases; J trimming: 2 bases; junction bases outside the gene matches: 9. For the CDR3, the DNA is TGCGCCAGCAGCCATGCTAGCGGCCTATCAAACACCGGGGAGCTGTTTTTT. As protein: CASSHASGLSNTGELFF.

The rearrangement uses TRBV5-1 and TRBJ2-3; D gene unclear. The V end was cut by 0 bases, the J end by 3 bases, with 8 bases between. Germline CDR1 SGHRS, CDR2 YFSETQ. This CDR3 has 14 amino acids. The CDR3 spells CASSLAPQTDTQYF. CDR3 DNA sequence: TGCGCCAGCAGCTTGGCCCCTCAGACAGATACGCAGTATTTT.

The chain carries TRBV13 and TRBJ1-1; 9 nucleotides align to TRBD1. The CDR3 is made up of 15 amino acids. In germline, CDR1 is PRHDT, CDR2 FYEKMQ (reference sequence). The trim removed 1 base at V and 5 bases at J, leaving 5 bases unmatched. The CDR3 spells CASSLADRGWTEAFF. The CDR3, as DNA: TGTGCCAGCAGCTTAGCGGACAGGGGTTGGACTGAAGCTTTCTTT.